The clone carrying this T cell receptor (beta chain) came up a few times. A single record per CDR3 protein comes from TCRdb applying MiXCR to the 5' RACE reads. The sample lists 580,000 or so distinct CDR3 sequences; 17% were seen once. The entry originates in a study of T-cell memory formation after mild COVID-19. Study-level background: There were largely donor-specific TCR clusters.

The V and J ends lost 2 bases and 7 bases, in that order; junction bases with no gene match: 14. CDR3 length: 17 residues. Germline assignment: CDR1 MNHNS and CDR2 SASEGT. This TCR came from an adult woman who had mild COVID-19 (a few samples of this study predate the infection). Cell type and time point are not known. The sequencing sample was made of PBMCs or a T cell subset sorted from them (not recorded which). The chain is built from TRBV6-1 and TRBJ1-5; 7 nucleotides line up with TRBD1. The CDR3, as DNA: TGTGCCAGCAGTGAAAGGCGGCGGGCAGGGGGGTCCCAGCCCCAGCATTTT. This codes for CASSERRRAGGSQPQHF.